The next 18 T cell receptor beta chains were all read from a single sample in a study of T cell repertoires in cytomegalovirus infection (dated by TCRdb to between 2017 and 2020). Data came from an Illumina HiSeq 1500. TCRdb reworked the public reads: Q25 trimming with fastp, MiXCR clone assembly, productive beta chains retained. Each record represents a unique CDR3 protein, reported with the most common genes and DNA among its rows. The sample table shows about 530,000 distinct CDR3 sequences, and less than 30% are seen once. The top ten clonotypes cover roughly 13% of the sample. The source material was PBMCs. All receptors come from a human donor in good health (CMV status not recorded). Some clones in this sample may be carry-over from other donors' samples.

This clonotype was counted only a few times. The gene calls are TRBV12-3 or TRBV12-4 and TRBJ1-2; D may be TRBD1 (5 bases). Trimming pared 4 bases from V and 6 bases from J, leaving 18 bases between. The CDR3 sequence is 15 residues long. The DNA for the CDR3 is TGTGCCAGCAGTTCCCTGAAGGGCAGGGCAGATGGCTACACCTTC. Translating gives CASSSLKGRADGYTF.

This rearrangement joins TRBV28 to TRBJ1-5, with TRBD1 identical over 10 bases. V was clipped by 9 bases and J by 0 bases; unmatched bases: 8. The germline V gene encodes CDR1 MDHEN and CDR2 SYDVKM. This CDR3 comprises 16 residues. The DNA of the CDR3 is TGTGCCAGTGAGACAGGGGGCTTTGGTAGCAATCAGCCCCAGCATTTT. Translated: CASETGGFGSNQPQHF.

This clonotype was detected a few times. This sequence joins TRBV25-1 and TRBJ2-5; TRBD2 aligns across 9 bases. J was trimmed by 5 bases and V by 2 bases; bases with no gene match: 6. Germline V gene lookup returns CDR1 MGHDK and CDR2 SYGVNS. This CDR3 spans 15 amino acids. The CDR3 DNA is TGTGCCAGCAGTGAAGGGACTAGCAGCGCGGAGACCCAGTACTTC. It encodes CASSEGTSSAETQYF. Full variable domain (outside the CDR3, taken from reference TRBV25-1 and TRBJ2-5): EADIYQTPRYLVIGTGKKITLECSQTMGHDKMYWYQQDPGMELHLIHYSYGVNSTEKGDLSSESTVSRIRTEHFPLTLESARPSHTSQYLCASSEGTSSAETQYFGPGTRLLVL.

This clonotype appeared a few times. The V and J genes are TRBV19 and TRBJ1-5; 10 nucleotides match TRBD1. The CDR3 loop spans 16 amino acids. The ends lost 7 bases at V and 3 bases at J; junction bases unmatched: 9. Germline CDR1 and CDR2: LNHDA and SQIVND (reference sequence). Written as DNA, the CDR3 is TGTGCCAGTATGGGGCCCGGGACAGGGGTCAATCAGCCCCAGCATTTT. Protein sequence: CASMGPGTGVNQPQHF.

The chain links TRBV6-1 to TRBJ1-5, with D maybe TRBD1 (5 bases). Germline V gene lookup returns CDR1 MNHNS and CDR2 SASEGT. There are 17 residues in the CDR3. Trimming left V 5 bases short and J 5 bases short, with 22 bases between. DNA for the CDR3: TGTGCCAGCAGTTCCCGCCGAACATCAGGGAAGGATCAGCCCCAGCATTTT. Amino acids: CASSSRRTSGKDQPQHF.

This clonotype has a handful of counts. The chain carries TRBV6-2 or TRBV6-3 and TRBJ2-7; 7 bases align to TRBD2. Per the germline V gene, CDR1 is MNHEY and CDR2 is SVGEGT. The trim removed 5 bases at V and 11 bases at J, leaving 24 bases unmatched. CDR3 length equals 17 residues. CDR3 sequence reads: CASSPSPSGSKLYGEYV. Here the CDR3 DNA reads TGTGCCAGCAGTCCGAGCCCTAGCGGCTCCAAACTCTACGGGGAGTACGTC.

This chain connects TRBV27 to TRBJ1-6; tentative D call: TRBD1 (5 bases). V lost 0 bases and J lost 9, with 15 bases in between. Germline V lookup: CDR1 MNHEY, CDR2 SMNVEV (reference sequence). CDR3 size: 16 residues. CDR3 sequence: CASSLSRESPSSPLHF. DNA for the CDR3: TGTGCCAGCAGTTTATCCAGGGAATCCCCAAGTTCACCCCTCCACTTT.

This chain connects TRBV20-1 to TRBJ2-3; D gene unclear. CDR3 length: 13 residues. Germline V lookup: CDR1 DFQATT, CDR2 SNEGSKA (reference sequence). V shed 0 bases and J shed 8 bases, with 12 bases lying between them. CDR3 loop: CSARDVVLGTQYF. The CDR3 coding sequence is TGCAGTGCTAGAGATGTGGTTTTGGGTACGCAGTATTTT.

CDR3 amino acids: CASRPNSLFQETQYF. CDR3 coding DNA: TGTGCCAGCAGGCCTAATTCCCTGTTCCAAGAGACCCAGTACTTC. The V call is TRBV6-5, the J call TRBJ2-5; D not certain. Trimming pared 6 bases from V and 1 base from J, leaving 15 bases between. CDR3 length: 15 residues. CDR1 is MNHEY, CDR2 SVGAGI, per germline.

This chain joins TRBV7-3 and TRBJ2-7, with 8 positions matching TRBD2. CDR3 length: 15 amino acids. The J segment lost 5 bases and the V segment lost 4 bases, leaving 10 bases of the junction unmatched. Germline CDR1 reads SGHTA; CDR2 reads FQGTGA. The CDR3 DNA follows: TGTGCCAGCAGCTACTCGGGAGGGCCTATGGACGAGCAGTACTTC. Its translation is CASSYSGGPMDEQYF.

This clonotype was detected a few times. CDR3 loop: CASSGSMNTEAFF. As DNA, the CDR3 is TGTGCCAGCTCAGGGAGCATGAACACTGAAGCTTTCTTT. This chain joins TRBV18 and TRBJ1-1; no clear D gene. Trimming left V 5 bases short and J 0 bases short, with 7 bases between. This CDR3 contains 13 residues. CDR1 is KGHSH, CDR2 LQKENI, per germline. The variable domain in full, completed from reference TRBV18 and TRBJ1-1, reads NAGVMQNPRHLVRRRGQEARLRCSPMKGHSHVYWYRQLPEEGLKFMVYLQKENIIDESGMPKERFSAEFPKEGPSILRIQQVVRGDSAAYFCASSGSMNTEAFFGQGTRLTVV.

The chain carries TRBV10-3 and TRBJ2-7; the match to TRBD1 covers 11 bases. Losses at the gene ends were 6 bases for V and 4 bases for J; bases not matched to a gene: 8. The CDR3 is made up of 15 amino acids. Germline-derived CDR1 and CDR2 are ENHRY and SYGVKD. In DNA, the CDR3 is TGTGCCATCAGCCTGGGAGGACAGGGGGCTTACGAGCAGTACTTC. Its protein is CAISLGGQGAYEQYF.

Only a few counts were recorded for this clonotype. V is TRBV6-1 and J is TRBJ2-2, with 8 bases that match TRBD2. The length of the CDR3 is 14 residues. Germline-derived CDR1 and CDR2 are MNHNS and SASEGT. The junction had 0 bases not matched to a gene; V was cut back by 2 bases and J by 4 bases. CDR3 bases: TGTGCCAGCAGTGAACTAGCGGGCACCGGGGAGCTGTTTTTT. Protein product: CASSELAGTGELFF.

For this clonotype: A much larger clonotype is one base distant, so this may be a read error. This chain joins TRBV12-3 or TRBV12-4 and TRBJ1-2, with D hard to call. The germline V and J ends were trimmed by 8 bases and 10 bases, with 26 bases remaining between them. CDR3 size: 15 residues. The DNA for the CDR3 is TGTGCCAGCGGGTCGGGAGGAGGTGTGTTTAATGACTACACCTTC. Protein product: CASGSGGGVFNDYTF.

V and J are TRBV5-4 and TRBJ2-1; no definite D call. The V gene lost 2 bases and the J gene lost 7 bases, with 16 bases spanning the gap. The CDR3 extends over 15 amino acids. Germline CDR1 is SGHNT and CDR2 is YYREEE (reference sequence). The CDR3 spells CASSLSPGHLNEQFF. CDR3 DNA: TGTGCCAGCAGCTTAAGCCCCGGGCACCTTAATGAGCAGTTCTTC.

This clonotype was detected only a few times. The chain recombines TRBV6-2 or TRBV6-3 with TRBJ2-1, with 7 positions matching TRBD2. The CDR3 is 13 amino acids. V shed 6 bases and J 12 bases; nucleotides not matched to a gene: 11. In germline, CDR1 is MNHEY, CDR2 SVGEGT. CDR3 in DNA: TGTGCCAGCAGCCCGCCTAGCGGTAGCCCGCAGTTCTTC. Encoded protein: CASSPPSGSPQFF.

The rearrangement uses TRBV20-1 and TRBJ2-3; possible D gene TRBD2, 6 bases. The CDR3 is made up of 15 amino acids. V lost 2 bases and J lost 2, with 14 bases in between. Germline V CDR1 and CDR2: DFQATT, SNEGSKA (reference sequence). CDR3 protein: CSARPPLANTDTQYF. The CDR3 DNA sequence: TGCAGTGCTAGACCGCCACTAGCTAACACAGATACGCAGTATTTT.

There are a few counts of this clonotype. The CDR3 loop is CASSFGEANEKLFF. The CDR3 nucleotides are TGTGCCAGCAGCTTTGGGGAGGCTAATGAAAAACTGTTTTTT. The chain uses TRBV11-3 and TRBJ1-4; unclear D gene. Trimming left V 3 bases short and J 3 bases short, with 8 bases between. This CDR3 spans 14 amino acids. Per germline, CDR1 SGHNT and CDR2 YENEEA.